The 9 T cell receptor beta chains given below trace back to one sample, sequenced in a study of blood T cells in healthy people across ages (dated by TCRdb to 2015 to 2017). The library was made by 5' RACE. The reads were generated on an Illumina HiSeq 2500. The second PCR ran for roughly 7 to 11 cycles and used a J-beta primer mix along with a sample-barcoded 5' primer. TCRdb took the public reads, trimmed them with fastp at Q25, ran MiXCR for clone calling and kept in-frame beta chains. Records with the same CDR3 protein are collapsed into one entry carrying the most frequent genes and DNA. Recorded for this sample are about 1 million distinct CDR3 sequences; around 45% of them occurred a single time. Clones ranked in the top ten supply about 20% of the sample. Sequenced: blood. These receptors were taken from a woman aged 55-69 years in good health.

As for this clonotype: The germline gene is not matched at one end of the junction; a read error may be the cause. V gene TRBV2 combines with J gene TRBJ2-3, with D hard to call. The CDR3 consists of 12 residues. Germline lookup yields CDR1 SNHLY and CDR2 FYNNEI. The CDR3 is CAISEEDGTQYF. CDR3 DNA: TGTGCCATCAGTGAAGAGGACGGTACGCAGTATTTT. Full variable domain (outside the CDR3, taken from reference TRBV2 and TRBJ2-3): EPEVTQTPSHQVTQMGQEVILRCVPISNHLYFYWYRQILGQKVEFLVSFYNNEISEKSEIFDDQFSVERPDGSNFTLKIRSTKLEDSAMYFCAISEEDGTQYFGPGTRLTVL.

CDR3 protein: CSAREGGSYSYEQYF. The CDR3 DNA reads as TGCAGTGCTAGAGAGGGGGGATCTTACTCCTACGAGCAGTACTTC. The rearrangement links TRBV20-1 to TRBJ2-7, with a possible D match to TRBD2 (6 bases). V lost 0 bases and J 0 bases, leaving 12 bases between the germline ends. The CDR3 sequence is 15 residues long. Germline CDR1 reads DFQATT; CDR2 reads SNEGSKA (reference sequence).

The genes are TRBV20-1 and TRBJ1-6; 9 bases fit TRBD1. CDR1 is DFQATT, CDR2 SNEGSKA, per germline (reference sequence). The CDR3 runs to 14 residues. The DNA of the CDR3 is TGCAGCCAGGGGGACAGGGCCTATAATTCACCCCTCCACTTT. This encodes CSQGDRAYNSPLHF.

This chain connects TRBV7-2 to TRBJ2-2; no reliable D call. V lost 1 base and J 5 bases, leaving 8 bases between the germline ends. The V gene's germline CDR1 is SGHTA and CDR2 FQGNSA. The CDR3 runs 14 residues. This CDR3 is CASSLVRVTGELFF. The CDR3 DNA is TGTGCCAGCAGCTTAGTCCGGGTGACCGGGGAGCTGTTTTTT. The full variable domain, rest sourced from reference TRBV7-2 and TRBJ2-2, is GAGVSQSPSNKVTEKGKDVELRCDPISGHTALYWYRQSLGQGLEFLIYFQGNSAPDKSGLPSDRFSAERTGGSVSTLTIQRTQQEDSAVYLCASSLVRVTGELFFGEGSRLTVL.

This clonotype occurred a few times. The V and J genes are TRBV29-1 and TRBJ2-7, with D tentatively TRBD2 (6 bases). Germline CDR1 is SQVTM and CDR2 is ANQGSEA. CDR3 length: 13 amino acids. V dropped 3 bases and J dropped 4 bases, with 13 bases sitting between them. CDR3 nucleotides: TGCAGCGTTGACATAGGACGGGGGTACGAGCAGTACTTC. Its translation: CSVDIGRGYEQYF.

The rearrangement links TRBV7-6 to TRBJ2-5; TRBD1 matches at 7 bases. This CDR3 comprises 13 residues. J gave up 12 bases and V 5 bases, and 12 bases lay outside the gene matches. From germline, CDR1 is SGHVS and CDR2 FNYEAQ. The CDR3 is CASSEAEDRVEYF. CDR3 in DNA: TGTGCCAGCAGCGAGGCGGAAGACAGGGTCGAGTACTTC. Full variable domain (rest looked up from reference TRBV7-6 and TRBJ2-5): GAGVSQSPRYKVTKRGQDVALRCDPISGHVSLYWYRQALGQGPEFLTYFNYEAQQDKSGLPNDRFSAERPEGSISTLTIQRTEQRDSAMYRCASSEAEDRVEYFGPGTRLLVL.

The chain recombines TRBV5-1 with TRBJ1-1; 12 bases are shared with TRBD1. V gave up 4 bases and J gave up 5 bases; unmatched junction bases: 6. Germline values: CDR1 SGHRS, CDR2 YFSETQ. The CDR3 consists of 15 residues. The chain's CDR3 is CASSGDRGLRTEAFF. In DNA form, the CDR3 reads TGCGCCAGCAGCGGGGACAGGGGGCTCCGTACTGAAGCTTTCTTT. The full variable domain, with the rest looked up from reference TRBV5-1 and TRBJ1-1, is KAGVTQTPRYLIKTRGQQVTLSCSPISGHRSVSWYQQTPGQGLQFLFEYFSETQRNKGNFPGRFSGRQFSNSRSEMNVSTLELGDSALYLCASSGDRGLRTEAFFGQGTRLTVV.

In this sample, this clonotype turned up a few times. The genes are TRBV7-6 and TRBJ2-7; possible D gene TRBD1, 5 bases. From germline, CDR1 is SGHVS and CDR2 FNYEAQ. This CDR3 spans 14 amino acids. Trimming removed 0 bases at V and 6 bases at J, with 12 bases between. The CDR3 DNA follows: TGTGCCAGCAGCTTAGCACAGGCTAGGGGCGAGCAGTACTTC. Translated: CASSLAQARGEQYF.

This clonotype was picked up a small number of times. The J gene is TRBJ2-7, the V gene TRBV6-2 or TRBV6-3, with 10 bases identical to TRBD1. Trimming cost V 4 bases and J 3 bases; bases outside gene matches: 12. The CDR3 is made up of 17 amino acids. Germline V gene data show CDR1 as MNHEY and CDR2 as SVGEGT. CDR3 in DNA: TGTGCCAGCAGTTCCGAACCCGGGACAGGGGTCCACTACGAGCAGTACTTC. Translating it yields CASSSEPGTGVHYEQYF.